This TCR beta chain was sequenced for a study of blood T cell repertoires in COVID-19. Whole-study context: Samples representing acute and convalescent COVID-19 were sourced from the United States, Italy and Spain. T cells, B-cell-depleted T cells, or PBMCs provided the cDNA or gDNA that served as material.

In the original workflow: Reference gene primer amplification in the assay estimated nucleated cell counts. Only in-frame clones appear in the TCRdb table, and some are missing; sequencing was by immunoSEQ multiplex PCR. V, J and clone size were drawn from that table, and D and trimming were deduced from the DNA. The sample contains roughly 360,000 clones, roughly 77% of which appear only once. Sequenced input: peripheral blood. This TCR came from a human donor with acute or convalescent COVID-19. The donor label of this sample is uncertain.

Here the CDR3 DNA reads TGTGCCATCCCCTTTTTGAACCGGGCCGGGGAGCTGTTTTTT. As protein: CAIPFLNRAGELFF. The rearrangement joins TRBV7-2 to TRBJ2-2; no firm D call. The germline gives CDR1 SGHTA, CDR2 FQGNSA. Trimming shortened V by 10 bases and J by 6 bases, and 18 bases separated the two germline ends. The CDR3 totals 14 residues.